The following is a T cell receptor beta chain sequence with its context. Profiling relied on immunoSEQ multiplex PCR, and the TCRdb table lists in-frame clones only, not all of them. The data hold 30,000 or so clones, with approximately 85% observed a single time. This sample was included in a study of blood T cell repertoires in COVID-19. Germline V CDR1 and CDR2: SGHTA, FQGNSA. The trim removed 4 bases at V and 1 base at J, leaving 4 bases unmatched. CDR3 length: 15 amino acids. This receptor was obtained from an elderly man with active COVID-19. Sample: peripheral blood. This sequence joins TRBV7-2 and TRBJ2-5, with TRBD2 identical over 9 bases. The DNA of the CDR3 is TGTGCCAGCAGCTGGTTAGCGGGGGTCCAAGAGACCCAGTACTTC. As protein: CASSWLAGVQETQYF.